The entry that follows covers one T cell receptor beta chain sequence. As yet, its antigen is unknown. The entry originates in a study of T cell repertoires in cytomegalovirus infection. Study summary: CMV epitopes in the study were HLA-C-restricted (recently identified) and HLA-B-restricted (well studied). Indications came from public TCR beta signatures; they pointed to CMV infection and to a matching HLA type. Study-wide results and caveats: Public TCR beta family frequency separated CMV-and-HLA carriers, including in an independent cohort. Predominance within the ex vivo response was attributable to HLA-C-restricted CMV-specific TCR beta clonotypes.

Germline assignment: CDR1 MNHNY and CDR2 SVGAGI (reference sequence). Trimming removed 6 bases from V and 5 bases from J; junction bases left unmatched: 3. There are 13 residues in the CDR3. TCRdb passed the reads through MiXCR, listing each CDR3 protein once. The sample comprises fewer than 1,000,000 distinct CDR3 sequences, under 40% of which are singletons, and around an eighth rests with the top ten. This chain joins TRBV6-6 and TRBJ2-2; TRBD1 matches 7 bases. This TCR came from a human donor in good health (CMV status not recorded). Some clones in this sample may be carry-over from other donors' samples. Sequenced material: cultured CD8+ T cells from PBMCs, taken from culture after CMV antigen stimulation. CDR3 loop: CASRGQKTGELFF. CDR3 nucleotide sequence: TGTGCCAGCAGGGGACAGAAGACCGGGGAGCTGTTTTTT.